A selection of T cell receptor beta chains follows, all from one sample in a study of cytomegalovirus exposure and HLA in healthy donors. Method: immunoSEQ multiplex PCR; TCRdb's copy keeps in-frame clones and lacks some. This table has some 190,000 clones, 87% appearing once. The sequencing input was PBMCs. The receptor set was obtained from a man aged 25 to 40 in good health and CMV-seronegative. CDR3s include the opening cysteine and the closing phenylalanine or tryptophan. Each record gives: CDR3 length, V gene, D gene, J gene, CDR3 protein. D genes are given only for firm matches.

len: 17; v_gene: TRBV27; d_gene: .; j_gene: TRBJ2-2; CDR3aa: CASSLEYLGADTGELFF
len: 12; v_gene: TRBV28; d_gene: .; j_gene: TRBJ2-7; CDR3aa: CASSLFSYEQYF
len: 15; v_gene: TRBV7-6; d_gene: .; j_gene: TRBJ1-1; CDR3aa: CASSLDRRRNTEAFF
len: 17; v_gene: TRBV21-1; d_gene: .; j_gene: TRBJ2-6; CDR3aa: CASSKGRRSSGANVLTF
len: 12; v_gene: TRBV18; d_gene: .; j_gene: TRBJ1-1; CDR3aa: CASSFGQLQAFF
len: 15; v_gene: TRBV21-1; d_gene: .; j_gene: TRBJ1-6; CDR3aa: CASYLSQLYNSPLHF
len: 15; v_gene: TRBV19; d_gene: .; j_gene: TRBJ1-1; CDR3aa: CASSPRVPLNTEAFF
len: 14; v_gene: TRBV7-2; d_gene: .; j_gene: TRBJ2-5; CDR3aa: CASSLRAGRETQYF
len: 15; v_gene: TRBV7-2; d_gene: TRBD2; j_gene: TRBJ2-7; CDR3aa: CASSLGLAGSYEQYF
len: 14; v_gene: TRBV27; d_gene: TRBD1; j_gene: TRBJ2-2; CDR3aa: CASSIQGAPGELFF
len: 14; v_gene: TRBV4-2; d_gene: TRBD2; j_gene: TRBJ2-1; CDR3aa: CASSQDPAGGLLFF
len: 14; v_gene: TRBV6-6; d_gene: TRBD1; j_gene: TRBJ1-5; CDR3aa: CASTKTGGSQPQHF
len: 14; v_gene: TRBV7-9; d_gene: .; j_gene: TRBJ1-3; CDR3aa: CASSPTRAGNTIYF
len: 19; v_gene: TRBV28; d_gene: TRBD1; j_gene: TRBJ2-7; CDR3aa: CASSTNTANRGRRLLEQYF
len: 14; v_gene: TRBV5-6; d_gene: .; j_gene: TRBJ1-2; CDR3aa: CASSLRGGADGYTF
len: 15; v_gene: TRBV30; d_gene: .; j_gene: TRBJ2-1; CDR3aa: CAWRGAWSSYNEQFF
len: 14; v_gene: TRBV6-5; d_gene: TRBD2; j_gene: TRBJ2-1; CDR3aa: CASIPAGGYNEQFF
len: 14; v_gene: TRBV11-2; d_gene: TRBD1; j_gene: TRBJ2-1; CDR3aa: CASSDGTGVYEQFF
len: 15; v_gene: TRBV7-9; d_gene: TRBD1; j_gene: TRBJ2-3; CDR3aa: CASSPVQGSTDTQYF
len: 12; v_gene: TRBV28; d_gene: .; j_gene: TRBJ2-1; CDR3aa: CASTLLNNEQFF
len: 14; v_gene: TRBV4-3; d_gene: .; j_gene: TRBJ2-3; CDR3aa: CASSKAVDTDTQYF
len: 14; v_gene: TRBV28; d_gene: .; j_gene: TRBJ1-6; CDR3aa: CASRGYSYNSPLHF
len: 14; v_gene: TRBV19; d_gene: .; j_gene: TRBJ1-2; CDR3aa: CASSTPGGFYGYTF
len: 12; v_gene: TRBV28; d_gene: TRBD1; j_gene: TRBJ1-1; CDR3aa: CASSLRTGGAFF
len: 13; v_gene: TRBV27; d_gene: .; j_gene: TRBJ2-7; CDR3aa: CASSFGAAYEQYF
len: 12; v_gene: TRBV4-1; d_gene: .; j_gene: TRBJ2-1; CDR3aa: CASSQVRNEQFF
len: 15; v_gene: TRBV9; d_gene: .; j_gene: TRBJ1-2; CDR3aa: CASRTGRGANYGYTF
len: 14; v_gene: TRBV15; d_gene: .; j_gene: TRBJ2-3; CDR3aa: CATSRAGSTDTQYF
len: 19; v_gene: TRBV4-2; d_gene: TRBD2; j_gene: TRBJ2-1; CDR3aa: CASSLSADGGAMTDNEQFF
len: 14; v_gene: TRBV11-2; d_gene: .; j_gene: TRBJ2-7; CDR3aa: CASSFSRGSGEQYF
len: 14; v_gene: TRBV5-5; d_gene: .; j_gene: TRBJ1-2; CDR3aa: CASSLGSVRNGYTF
len: 12; v_gene: TRBV5-1; d_gene: .; j_gene: TRBJ2-1; CDR3aa: CASSLGDNEQFF
len: 13; v_gene: TRBV6-1; d_gene: .; j_gene: TRBJ1-1; CDR3aa: CASSELGRTEAFF
len: 18; v_gene: TRBV21-1; d_gene: .; j_gene: TRBJ1-6; CDR3aa: CASSKPLGPKGGDSPLHF
len: 18; v_gene: TRBV21-1; d_gene: .; j_gene: TRBJ2-1; CDR3aa: CASSKEGDTDSRDNEQFF
len: 14; v_gene: TRBV6-1; d_gene: TRBD2; j_gene: TRBJ2-1; CDR3aa: CASQREGFDREQFF
len: 18; v_gene: TRBV11-3; d_gene: TRBD2; j_gene: TRBJ2-2; CDR3aa: CASSLDLAGLPNTGELFF
len: 16; v_gene: TRBV27; d_gene: TRBD2; j_gene: TRBJ2-3; CDR3aa: CASSFDQRGRTDTQYF
len: 15; v_gene: TRBV19; d_gene: .; j_gene: TRBJ2-1; CDR3aa: CASSIPTPRSNEQFF
len: 15; v_gene: TRBV28; d_gene: TRBD1; j_gene: TRBJ2-2; CDR3aa: CASRPPGTGGGELFF
len: 14; v_gene: TRBV27; d_gene: .; j_gene: TRBJ2-7; CDR3aa: CASSLSGNRYEQYF
len: 14; v_gene: TRBV6-1; d_gene: TRBD1; j_gene: TRBJ2-2; CDR3aa: CASTRTGGGGELFF